Listed here are 24 T cell receptor beta chains from one sample, sequenced in a study of OX40 agonist ivuxolimab in advanced cancers. The protocol was immunoSEQ multiplex PCR, while the TCRdb copy is restricted to in-frame clones and leaves out a portion. The sample yields fewer than 70,000 clones, approximately 81% seen once. Material: CD4+ or CD8+ T cells sorted from blood, obtained in a trial of the OX40 agonist ivuxolimab. The receptors shown here come from an adult with an advanced solid tumor such as melanoma, head and neck, liver or kidney cancer.

The V call is TRBV7-2, the J call TRBJ2-5; TRBD2 agrees at 15 bases. Germline CDR1 reads SGHTA; CDR2 reads FQGNSA. The CDR3 is 18 residues long. The ends lost 1 base at V and 5 bases at J; junction bases unmatched: 8. As DNA, the CDR3 is TGTGCCAGCAGCTTAGGGACTAGCGGGAGGGCCCGTGGGGAGACCCAGTACTTC. Protein: CASSLGTSGRARGETQYF.

The chain links TRBV7-2 to TRBJ2-3, with no clear D. V gave up 2 bases and J gave up 4 bases, with 7 bases separating them. Germline values: CDR1 SGHTA, CDR2 FQGNSA. This CDR3 is built from 13 residues. The CDR3 nucleotides are TGTGCCAGCAGCTTATCACCGGCAGATACGCAGTATTTT. Protein: CASSLSPADTQYF. Complete variable domain (other parts from reference TRBV7-2 and TRBJ2-3): GAGVSQSPSNKVTEKGKDVELRCDPISGHTALYWYRQSLGQGLEFLIYFQGNSAPDKSGLPSDRFSAERTGGSVSTLTIQRTQQEDSAVYLCASSLSPADTQYFGPGTRLTVL.

The chain joins TRBV9 to TRBJ2-1; 8 bases line up with TRBD2. There are 16 residues in the CDR3. V gave up 4 bases and J gave up 5 bases; unmatched junction bases: 11. Per the germline V gene, CDR1 is SGDLS and CDR2 is YYNGEE. For the CDR3, the DNA is TGTGCCAGCAGCCCCCTCGGGGCGGGAGGCGACAATGAGCAGTTCTTC. This codes for CASSPLGAGGDNEQFF.

Concerning this clone: The junction departs from germline at one end; a sequencing error may be responsible. The chain combines TRBV7-7 with TRBJ1-3; D remains ambiguous. CDR1 is SSHAT and CDR2 is FNYEAQ in the germline V gene (reference sequence). This CDR3 region has 13 residues. CDR3 sequence reads: CASSLDRGNTIYF. The CDR3 bases are TGTGCTAGCAGCTTAGATAGAGGAAACACCATATATTTT.

The chain uses TRBV10-3 and TRBJ1-4; the match to TRBD1 covers 9 bases. CDR3 length: 14 amino acids. V lost 0 bases, J lost 12 bases, and 5 bases stayed unmatched. Germline assignment: CDR1 ENHRY and CDR2 SYGVKD. The CDR3 coding sequence is TGTGCCATCAGTGAGTCTACAGGGGGCGAGGAACTGTTTTTT. This encodes CAISESTGGEELFF.

J is TRBJ2-5 and V is TRBV5-1; tentative D call: TRBD2 (5 bases). Trimming removed 3 bases from V and 1 base from J, with 10 bases in between. The V gene's germline CDR1 is SGHRS and CDR2 YFSETQ. The CDR3 sequence is 14 residues long. CDR3: CASSSERIQETQYF. CDR3 DNA sequence: TGCGCCAGCAGCTCCGAGCGGATCCAAGAGACCCAGTACTTC.

The CDR3 sequence: CATSSKFNEKLFF. The CDR3 DNA reads as TGTGCCACCAGCAGCAAATTCAATGAAAAACTGTTTTTT. The V and J genes are TRBV15 and TRBJ1-4; D remains unclear. The CDR3 consists of 13 residues. Trimming removed 3 bases at V and 5 bases at J, with 7 bases between. Germline V gives CDR1 LNHNV, CDR2 YYDKDF (reference sequence).

The chain uses TRBV6-1 and TRBJ2-7; 10 positions agree with TRBD1. CDR3 size: 14 residues. With 10 bases clipped from V and 2 bases from J, the junction kept 8 bases outside the gene matches. Germline V CDR1 and CDR2: MNHNS, SASEGT. Written as DNA, the CDR3 is TGTGCCACCCCAAAAGGGACAGGGGCCTACGAGCAGTACTTC. Translation: CATPKGTGAYEQYF.

The chain employs TRBV14 and TRBJ2-1; 8 nucleotides align to TRBD2. Germline values: CDR1 SGHDN, CDR2 FVKESK. The CDR3 has 13 amino acids. With 0 bases clipped from V and 12 bases from J, the junction kept 4 bases outside the gene matches. CDR3 sequence: CASSQETGGGQFF. CDR3 bases: TGTGCCAGCAGCCAAGAAACGGGAGGGGGGCAGTTCTTC.

V is TRBV9 and J is TRBJ2-2; D remains unclear. V was cut by 4 bases and J by 4 bases, with 5 bases left in between. Germline V lookup: CDR1 SGDLS, CDR2 YYNGEE. The CDR3 runs to 12 residues. The CDR3 nucleotides read TGTGCCAGCAGCCTCAGCACCGGGGAGCTGTTTTTT. It is translated as CASSLSTGELFF.

Only one count was recorded for this clone. The V and J genes are TRBV5-4 and TRBJ2-1; TRBD1 agrees at 10 bases. CDR3 length: 15 amino acids. The V segment lost 4 bases and the J segment 1 base; nucleotides outside the gene matches: 2. Germline V gives CDR1 SGHNT, CDR2 YYREEE (reference sequence). The CDR3 reads CASSEDRGSYNEQFF. CDR3 nucleotide sequence: TGTGCCAGCAGCGAGGACAGGGGGTCCTACAATGAGCAGTTCTTC.

The chain's CDR3 is CASSPFEDSYEQYF. In DNA form, the CDR3 reads TGTGCCAGCAGCCCCTTCGAAGACTCCTACGAGCAGTACTTC. The chain links TRBV7-3 to TRBJ2-7; no firm D call. Trimming pared 5 bases from V and 0 bases from J, leaving 11 bases between. This CDR3 contains 14 residues. Per germline, CDR1 SGHTA and CDR2 FQGTGA. Filled out from reference TRBV7-3 and TRBJ2-7, the complete variable domain reads GAGVSQTPSNKVTEKGKYVELRCDPISGHTALYWYRQSLGQGPEFLIYFQGTGAADDSGLPNDRFFAVRPEGSVSTLKIQRTERGDSAVYLCASSPFEDSYEQYFGPGTRLTVT.

V usage is TRBV25-1 and J usage is TRBJ2-7; D is possibly TRBD1 or TRBD2 (5 bases each). V gave up 6 bases and J gave up 7 bases, with 16 bases separating them. The CDR3 has 13 amino acids. Germline CDR1 and CDR2: MGHDK and SYGVNS. Here the CDR3 reads CASRAGGIREQYF. The CDR3 nucleotides read TGTGCCAGCAGGGCTGGGGGAATTAGGGAGCAGTACTTC.

The gene calls are TRBV30 and TRBJ2-5; D unresolved. This CDR3 comprises 11 residues. Per the germline V gene, CDR1 is GTSNPN and CDR2 is SVGIG (reference sequence). Trimming took off 1 base at V and 5 bases at J, with 5 bases between the two ends. CDR3 loop: CAWSGKETQYF. Written as DNA, the CDR3 is TGTGCCTGGAGTGGGAAGGAGACCCAGTACTTC. The entire variable domain, with the rest obtained from reference TRBV30 and TRBJ2-5, is as follows: SQTIHQWPATLVQPVGSPLSLECTVEGTSNPNLYWYRQAAGRGLQLLFYSVGIGQISSEVPQNLSASRPQDRQFILSSKKLLLSDSGFYLCAWSGKETQYFGPGTRLLVL.

The chain links TRBV19 to TRBJ1-6; a weak D match, TRBD1 (6 bases). This CDR3 contains 16 residues. CDR1 is LNHDA, CDR2 SQIVND, per germline (reference sequence). V was pared by 2 bases and J by 15 bases, with 23 bases between. This chain's CDR3 is CASSIPQGTGNVNLHF. CDR3 in DNA: TGTGCCAGTAGTATACCACAGGGCACAGGGAACGTGAACCTCCACTTT.

This clone was observed a few times. The V and J genes are TRBV7-8 and TRBJ1-2; tentatively, D is TRBD1 (5 bases). V lost 5 bases and J lost 6, with 19 bases in between. The V gene's germline CDR1 is SGHVS and CDR2 FQNEAQ. The CDR3 spans 15 residues. This CDR3 is CASSPRTAGTDGYTF. DNA of the CDR3: TGTGCCAGCAGCCCCCGGACCGCCGGGACCGATGGCTACACCTTC.

This clone came up once. The chain carries TRBV19 and TRBJ1-5; D is uncertain. From germline, CDR1 is LNHDA and CDR2 SQIVND (reference sequence). CDR3 size: 15 residues. V lost 2 bases and J lost 0, with 8 bases in between. For the CDR3, the DNA is TGTGCCAGTAGTATAATTAGGTATAGCAATCAGCCCCAGCATTTT. Its protein is CASSIIRYSNQPQHF.

The rearrangement joins TRBV5-1 to TRBJ2-2, with a possible D match to TRBD1 (5 bases). CDR3 length: 15 amino acids. Germline assignment: CDR1 SGHRS and CDR2 YFSETQ. Trimming stripped 0 bases from V and 5 bases from J, with 11 bases between. CDR3 DNA sequence: TGCGCCAGCAGCTTGGATGTAGCAGGGACCGGGGAGCTGTTTTTT. Protein sequence: CASSLDVAGTGELFF.

V is TRBV7-6 and J is TRBJ2-7; the D gene could be TRBD1 or TRBD2 (6 bases each). Germline V CDR1 and CDR2: SGHVS, FNYEAQ. With 6 bases removed from V and 6 bases from J, the gap between germline ends came to 21 bases. The CDR3 runs 15 residues. CDR3: CASSSGGPASIEQYF. DNA of the CDR3: TGTGCCAGCAGTTCCGGGGGCCCCGCTTCTATCGAGCAGTACTTC.

The gene calls are TRBV7-3 and TRBJ2-7, with 7 nucleotides matching TRBD2. V lost 5 bases and J lost 7; bases outside the gene matches: 8. CDR3 size: 13 residues. Germline-derived CDR1 and CDR2 are SGHTA and FQGTGA. In DNA, the CDR3 is TGTGCCAGCAGCCTCGGCGGGGGTGAAGAGCAGTACTTC. This codes for CASSLGGGEEQYF.

The rearrangement uses TRBV30 and TRBJ2-1, with TRBD2 matching over 12 bases. The CDR3 spans 13 residues. Germline trimming cut 5 bases from V and 9 bases from J; bases unmatched to any gene: 5. Germline V gives CDR1 GTSNPN, CDR2 SVGIG (reference sequence). This chain's CDR3 is CAWSSGRGGEQFF. The CDR3 DNA sequence: TGTGCCTGGTCTAGCGGGAGGGGGGGTGAGCAGTTCTTC.

The chain combines TRBV28 with TRBJ2-2, with D possibly being TRBD2 (7 bases). Trimming shortened V by 6 bases and J by 0 bases, and 14 bases separated the two germline ends. Germline CDR1 reads MDHEN; CDR2 reads SYDVKM. This CDR3 comprises 16 residues. CDR3 protein: CASSPRGGSNTGELFF. CDR3 bases: TGTGCCAGCAGCCCGAGGGGGGGATCGAACACCGGGGAGCTGTTTTTT.

This clone occurred a few times. This chain connects TRBV9 to TRBJ1-1; 7 bases are shared with TRBD1. CDR3 length: 15 residues. The junction had 14 bases not matched to a gene; V was cut back by 4 bases and J by 8 bases. Germline V gene data show CDR1 as SGDLS and CDR2 as YYNGEE. This CDR3 is CASSPNSQGGAEAFF. CDR3 coding DNA: TGTGCCAGCAGCCCCAACTCCCAGGGGGGGGCGGAAGCTTTCTTT.

This clone was picked up a small number of times. This rearrangement joins TRBV5-1 to TRBJ2-1; 8 bases map to TRBD2. After removal of 4 bases from V and 7 bases from J, the junction contained 10 bases not matched to a gene. Germline V gene data show CDR1 as SGHRS and CDR2 as YFSETQ. This CDR3 is built from 15 residues. CDR3 protein: CASSGNSGVGNEQFF. CDR3 DNA: TGCGCCAGCAGCGGAAATAGCGGGGTGGGGAATGAGCAGTTCTTC.